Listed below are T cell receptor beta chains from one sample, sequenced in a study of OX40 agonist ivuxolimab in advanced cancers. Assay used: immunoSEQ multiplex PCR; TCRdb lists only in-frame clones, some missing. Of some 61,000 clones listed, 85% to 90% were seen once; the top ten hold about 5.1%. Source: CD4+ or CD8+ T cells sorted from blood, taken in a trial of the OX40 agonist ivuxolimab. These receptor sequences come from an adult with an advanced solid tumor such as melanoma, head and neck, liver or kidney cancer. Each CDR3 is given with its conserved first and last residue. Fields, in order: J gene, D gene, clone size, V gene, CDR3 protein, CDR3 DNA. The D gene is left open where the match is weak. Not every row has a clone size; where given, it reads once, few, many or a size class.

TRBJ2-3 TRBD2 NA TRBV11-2 CASSLAPGTSGESTQYF TGTGCCAGCAGCTTAGCCCCCGGGACTAGCGGCGAAAGTACGCAGTATTTT
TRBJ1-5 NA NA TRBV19 CASSLMGGSGNQPQHF TGTGCCAGTAGTCTAATGGGGGGTTCGGGCAATCAGCCCCAGCATTTT
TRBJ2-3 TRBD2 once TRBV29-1 CSVTSGGSTDTQYF TGCAGCGTTACTAGCGGGGGGAGCACAGATACGCAGTATTTT
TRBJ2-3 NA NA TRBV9 CASSASRIHSVGTDTQYF TGTGCCAGCAGCGCCTCCCGGATTCACTCGGTCGGCACAGATACGCAGTATTTT
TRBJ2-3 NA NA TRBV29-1 CSVETGTAVSDTQYF TGCAGCGTTGAAACCGGGACGGCGGTTTCAGATACGCAGTATTTT
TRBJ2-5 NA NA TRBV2 CASSGDTQETQYF TGTGCCAGCAGTGGGGACACCCAAGAGACCCAGTACTTC
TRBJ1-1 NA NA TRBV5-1 CASSSPTYPEAFF TGCGCCAGCAGCAGCCCAACGTATCCCGAAGCTTTCTTT
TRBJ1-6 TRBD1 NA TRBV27 CASSFRQGSSPLHF TGTGCCAGCAGTTTTAGACAGGGCTCCTCACCCCTCCACTTT
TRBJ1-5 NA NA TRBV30 CTWSIQGNQPQHF TGTACCTGGAGTATACAGGGTAATCAGCCCCAGCATTTT
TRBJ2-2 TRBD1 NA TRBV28 CASSLTGKWDTNTGELFF TGTGCCAGCAGTTTGACAGGGAAGTGGGATACAAACACCGGGGAGCTGTTTTTT
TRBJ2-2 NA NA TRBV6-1 CASRDQGNTGELFF TGTGCCAGCAGGGATCAGGGGAACACCGGGGAGCTGTTTTTT
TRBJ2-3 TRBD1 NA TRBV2 CASRTQGTDTQYF TGTGCCAGCAGAACACAGGGGACAGATACGCAGTATTTT
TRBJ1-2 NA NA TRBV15 CATSRGEGFHYGYTF TGTGCCACCAGCAGAGGGGAGGGCTTCCACTATGGCTACACCTTC
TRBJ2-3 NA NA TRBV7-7 CASSLARVAALIVEDPTDTQYF TGTGCTAGCAGCTTAGCGAGAGTAGCGGCACTCATAGTGGAGGATCCCACAGATACGCAGTATTTT
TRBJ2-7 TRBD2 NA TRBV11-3 CASSPGRDLGLAGARREQYF TGTGCCAGCAGCCCCGGGAGGGACCTAGGACTAGCGGGAGCCCGTCGAGAGCAGTACTTC
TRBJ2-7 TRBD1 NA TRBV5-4 CASSLGQGSSYEQYF TGTGCCAGCAGCCTAGGACAGGGGAGCTCCTACGAGCAGTACTTC
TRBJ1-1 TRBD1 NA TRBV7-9 CASSWDSTNTEAFF TGTGCCAGCAGCTGGGACAGCACCAACACTGAAGCTTTCTTT
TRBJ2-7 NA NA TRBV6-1 CASSRGRGVYYEQYF TGTGCCAGCAGCCGAGGGCGGGGAGTATACTACGAGCAGTACTTC
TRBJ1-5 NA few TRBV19 CASNVANSNQPQHF TGTGCCAGTAATGTGGCTAATAGCAATCAGCCCCAGCATTTT
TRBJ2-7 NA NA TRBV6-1 CASMTETYEQYF TGTGCCAGCATGACGGAAACCTACGAGCAGTACTTC
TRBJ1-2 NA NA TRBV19 CASTTRQKDGYTF TGTGCCAGTACCACTAGGCAAAAGGATGGCTACACCTTC
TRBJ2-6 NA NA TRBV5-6 CASSLGTAYSGANVLTF TGTGCCAGCAGCTTGGGGACAGCATACTCTGGGGCCAACGTCCTGACTTTC
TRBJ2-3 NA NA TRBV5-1 CASSFGQGTDTQYF TGCGCCAGCAGCTTCGGGCAGGGGACAGATACGCAGTATTTT
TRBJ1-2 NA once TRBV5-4 CASSFEQYGYTF TGTGCCAGCAGCTTCGAGCAGTATGGCTACACCTTC